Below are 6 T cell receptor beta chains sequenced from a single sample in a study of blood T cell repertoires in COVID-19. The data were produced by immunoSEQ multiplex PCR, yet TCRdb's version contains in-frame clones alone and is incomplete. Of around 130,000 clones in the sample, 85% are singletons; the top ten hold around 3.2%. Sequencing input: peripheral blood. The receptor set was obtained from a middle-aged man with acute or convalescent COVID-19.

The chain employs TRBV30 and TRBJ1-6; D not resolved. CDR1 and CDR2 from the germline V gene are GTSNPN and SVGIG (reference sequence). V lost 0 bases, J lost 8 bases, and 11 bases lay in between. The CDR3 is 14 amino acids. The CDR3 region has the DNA TGTGCCTGGAGTGTACTAGGGCTCGATTCACCCCTCCACTTT. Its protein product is CAWSVLGLDSPLHF.

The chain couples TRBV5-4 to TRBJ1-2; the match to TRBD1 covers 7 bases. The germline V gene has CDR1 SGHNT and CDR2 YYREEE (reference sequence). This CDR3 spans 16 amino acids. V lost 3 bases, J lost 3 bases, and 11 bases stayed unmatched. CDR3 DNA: TGTGCCAGCAGCTCGCCCCCTGACAGGGTATACTATGGCTACACCTTC. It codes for CASSSPPDRVYYGYTF.

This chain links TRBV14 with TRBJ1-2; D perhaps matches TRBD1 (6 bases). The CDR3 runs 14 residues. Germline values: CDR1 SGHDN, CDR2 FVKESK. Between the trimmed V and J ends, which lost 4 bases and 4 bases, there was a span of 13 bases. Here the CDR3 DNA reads TGTGCCAGCAGCCCTATCGGACAGACCTATGGCTACACCTTC. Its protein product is CASSPIGQTYGYTF.

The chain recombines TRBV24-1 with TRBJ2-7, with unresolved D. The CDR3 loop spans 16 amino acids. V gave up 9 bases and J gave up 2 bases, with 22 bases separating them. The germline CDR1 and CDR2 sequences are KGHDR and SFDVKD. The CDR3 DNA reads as TGTGCCACCTCCGACCCCCGTAGAGCCGGAGCCTACGAGCAGTACTTC. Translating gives CATSDPRRAGAYEQYF.

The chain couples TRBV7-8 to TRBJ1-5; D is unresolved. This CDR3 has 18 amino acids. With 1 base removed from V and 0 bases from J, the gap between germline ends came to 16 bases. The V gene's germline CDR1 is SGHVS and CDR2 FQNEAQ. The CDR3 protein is CASSLGSSTPYSNQPQHF. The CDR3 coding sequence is TGTGCCAGCAGCTTAGGCAGTAGCACCCCGTATAGCAATCAGCCCCAGCATTTT.

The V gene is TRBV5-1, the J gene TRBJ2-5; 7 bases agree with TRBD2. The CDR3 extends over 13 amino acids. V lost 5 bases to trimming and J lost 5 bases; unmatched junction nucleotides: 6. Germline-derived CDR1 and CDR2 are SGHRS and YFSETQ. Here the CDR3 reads CASRRLAQETQYF. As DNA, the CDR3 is TGCGCCAGCAGGCGACTAGCTCAGGAGACCCAGTACTTC.